The source of this T cell receptor (beta chain) is a study of cytomegalovirus exposure and HLA in healthy donors. Study-wide points: Data from an earlier analysis indicated that most TCR beta V segments were productive either about 87% or about 30% of the time. The study designated 150 to 200 TCR beta chains cytomegalovirus-associated.

The PCR had 60 Vbeta and 13 Jbeta primers. Authors' analysis steps: As a later analysis found, there were 70 million to 100 million unique TCR beta chains, of which approximately 10 million were shared. This table comes from immunoSEQ multiplex PCR, and its TCRdb copy is limited to in-frame clones, with some not included. V and J calls plus clone size are reproduced from that table; the DNA served to infer D and trimming. The sample has approximately 87,000 clones, 80% to 90% seen once. A word on this clone: Antigen unknown.

This TCR came from a woman aged 18-29 years in good health and CMV-seropositive. Sequencing input: PBMCs.

The CDR3 DNA reads TGTGCCAGCAGCTCCCGACAGGACACAGATACGCAGTATTTT. Amino acid sequence: CASSSRQDTDTQYF. The chain carries TRBV13 and TRBJ2-3; weak D call: TRBD1 (6 bases). Deletions cut 4 bases from V and 2 bases from J, with 10 bases between. Germline CDR1 reads PRHDT; CDR2 reads FYEKMQ (reference sequence). The CDR3 covers 14 residues.